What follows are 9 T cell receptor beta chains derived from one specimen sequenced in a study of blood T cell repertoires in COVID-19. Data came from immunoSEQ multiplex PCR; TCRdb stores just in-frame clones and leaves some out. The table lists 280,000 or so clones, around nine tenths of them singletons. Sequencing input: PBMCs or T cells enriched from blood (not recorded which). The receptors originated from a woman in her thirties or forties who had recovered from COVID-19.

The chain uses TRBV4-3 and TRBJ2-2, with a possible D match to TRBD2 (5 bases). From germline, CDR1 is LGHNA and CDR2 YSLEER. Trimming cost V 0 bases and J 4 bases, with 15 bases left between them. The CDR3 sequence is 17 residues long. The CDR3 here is CASSQDLGGRGTGELFF. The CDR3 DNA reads TGCGCCAGCAGCCAAGATCTAGGCGGGCGCGGCACCGGGGAGCTGTTTTTT.

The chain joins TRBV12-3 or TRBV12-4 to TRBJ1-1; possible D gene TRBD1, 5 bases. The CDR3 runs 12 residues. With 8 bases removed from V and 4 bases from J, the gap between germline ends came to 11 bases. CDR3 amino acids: CASDQGGTEAFF. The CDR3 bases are TGTGCCAGCGACCAGGGCGGCACTGAAGCTTTCTTT.

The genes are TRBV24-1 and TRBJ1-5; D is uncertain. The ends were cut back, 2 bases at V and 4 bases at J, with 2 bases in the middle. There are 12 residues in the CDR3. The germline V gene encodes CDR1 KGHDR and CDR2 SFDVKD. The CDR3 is CATSDSNQPQHF. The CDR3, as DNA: TGTGCCACCAGTGATTCTAATCAGCCCCAGCATTTT.

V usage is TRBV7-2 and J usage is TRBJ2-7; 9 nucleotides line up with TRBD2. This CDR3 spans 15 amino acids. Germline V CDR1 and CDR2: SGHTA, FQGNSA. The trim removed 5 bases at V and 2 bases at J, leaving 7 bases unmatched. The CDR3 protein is CASSKSSGSPYEQYF. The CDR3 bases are TGTGCCAGCAGCAAAAGTAGCGGGAGCCCCTACGAGCAGTACTTC.

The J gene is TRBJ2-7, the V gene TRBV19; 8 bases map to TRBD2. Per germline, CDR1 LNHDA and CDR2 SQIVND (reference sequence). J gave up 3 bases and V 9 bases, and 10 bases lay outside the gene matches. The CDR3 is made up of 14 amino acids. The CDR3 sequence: CASTGGGPYYEQYF. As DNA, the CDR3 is TGTGCCAGCACGGGGGGGGGCCCCTACTACGAGCAGTACTTC.

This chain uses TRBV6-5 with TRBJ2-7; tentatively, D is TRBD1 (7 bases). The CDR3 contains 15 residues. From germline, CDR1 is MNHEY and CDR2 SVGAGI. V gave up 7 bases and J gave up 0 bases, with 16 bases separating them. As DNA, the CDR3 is TGTGCCAGCACCCCAGGGGGGACGAGCTCCTACGAGCAGTACTTC. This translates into CASTPGGTSSYEQYF.

CDR3 nucleotides: TGTGCCAGCAGGCTCAGTCAGGGGGGTCTCGAGCAGTACTTC. Residues: CASRLSQGGLEQYF. The chain combines TRBV28 with TRBJ2-7; possible D gene TRBD1, 7 bases. This CDR3 has 14 residues. The V gene's germline CDR1 is MDHEN and CDR2 SYDVKM. V was pared by 6 bases and J by 6 bases, with 18 bases between.

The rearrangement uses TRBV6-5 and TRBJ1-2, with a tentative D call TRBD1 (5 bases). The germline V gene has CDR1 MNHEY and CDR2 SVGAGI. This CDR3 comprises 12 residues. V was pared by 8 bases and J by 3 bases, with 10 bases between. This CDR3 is CASGGAHYGYTF. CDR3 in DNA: TGTGCCAGCGGAGGGGCTCACTATGGCTACACCTTC.

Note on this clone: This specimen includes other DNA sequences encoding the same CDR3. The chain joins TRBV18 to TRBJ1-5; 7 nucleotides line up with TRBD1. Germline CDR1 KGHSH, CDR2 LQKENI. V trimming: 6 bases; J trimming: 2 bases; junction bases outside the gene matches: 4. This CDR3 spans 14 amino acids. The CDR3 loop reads CASSAGQGNQPQHF. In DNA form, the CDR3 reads TGTGCCAGCTCGGCAGGACAGGGCAATCAGCCCCAGCATTTT. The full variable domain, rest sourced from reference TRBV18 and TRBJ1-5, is NAGVMQNPRHLVRRRGQEARLRCSPMKGHSHVYWYRQLPEEGLKFMVYLQKENIIDESGMPKERFSAEFPKEGPSILRIQQVVRGDSAAYFCASSAGQGNQPQHFGDGTRLSIL.